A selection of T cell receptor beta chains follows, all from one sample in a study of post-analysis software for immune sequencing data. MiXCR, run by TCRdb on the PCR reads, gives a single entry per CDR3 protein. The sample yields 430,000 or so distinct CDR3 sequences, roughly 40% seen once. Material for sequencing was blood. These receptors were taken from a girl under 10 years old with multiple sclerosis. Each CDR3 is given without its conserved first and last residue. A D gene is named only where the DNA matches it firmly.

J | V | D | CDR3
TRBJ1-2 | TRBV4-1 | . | ASSHGGRSLYGYT
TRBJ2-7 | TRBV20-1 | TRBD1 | SARRDSPLSYEQY
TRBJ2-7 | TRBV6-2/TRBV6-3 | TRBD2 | ASSYEAGGTYEQY
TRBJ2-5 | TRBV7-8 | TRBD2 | ASSRTSGGYQETQY
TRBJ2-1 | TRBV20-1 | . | SAKALGYSEEYNEQF
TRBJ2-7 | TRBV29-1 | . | SAVDRQGYEQY
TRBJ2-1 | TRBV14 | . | ASSQDEQGWVGQF
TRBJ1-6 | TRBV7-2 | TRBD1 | ASSSTGLGALH
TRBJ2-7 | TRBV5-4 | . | ASSYQGSYEQY
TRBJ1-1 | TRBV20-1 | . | SAPDRTEAF
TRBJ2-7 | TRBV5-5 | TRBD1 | ASSSGQGTYEQY
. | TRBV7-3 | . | ASSLGVSSYNEQY
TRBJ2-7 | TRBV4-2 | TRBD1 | ASSQDTPGGEQY
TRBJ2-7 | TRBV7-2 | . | ASSLMEGGFYEQY
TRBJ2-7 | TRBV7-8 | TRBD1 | ASSRPDRGSYEQY
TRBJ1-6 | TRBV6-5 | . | ASSYSISVKGPSPLH
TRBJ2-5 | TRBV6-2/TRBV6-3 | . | ASSYTVETQY
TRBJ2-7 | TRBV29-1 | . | SVIWRSSYEQY
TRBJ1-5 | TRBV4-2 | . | ASSQDLVNQPQH
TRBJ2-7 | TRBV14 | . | ASSQFTSNSYEQY
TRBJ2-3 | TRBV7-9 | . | ASSLHGGPSTDTQY
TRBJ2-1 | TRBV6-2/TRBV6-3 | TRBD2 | ASSYHAGLAGQF
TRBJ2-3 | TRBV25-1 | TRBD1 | ASKTGTGTDTQY
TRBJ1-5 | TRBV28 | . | ASIEGTAQPQH
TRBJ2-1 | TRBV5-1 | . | ASSLNRERNEQF
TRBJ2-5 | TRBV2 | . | ASREETQY
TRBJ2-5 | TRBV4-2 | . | ASSQPTVGFQETQY
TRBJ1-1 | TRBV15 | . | ATSRVVGNTEAF
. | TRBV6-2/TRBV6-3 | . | ACSYGTRYEQY
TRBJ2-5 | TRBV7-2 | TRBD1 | ASSFGDRKGETQY
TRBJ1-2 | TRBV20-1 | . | SARDRVDYGYT
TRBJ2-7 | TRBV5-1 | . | ASSLLPGRSYEQY
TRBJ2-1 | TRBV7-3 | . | ASSREDNEQF
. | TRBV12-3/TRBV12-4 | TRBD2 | ASIGGRDEQY
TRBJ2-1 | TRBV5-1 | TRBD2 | ASSLDPSSGVNEQF
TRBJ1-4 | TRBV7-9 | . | ASTLFPGTNEKLF
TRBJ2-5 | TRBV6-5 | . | ASSRLGKETQY
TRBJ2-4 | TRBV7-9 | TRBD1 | ASSSGQGGGNIQY
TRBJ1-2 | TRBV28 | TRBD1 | ASSSRGRGGYT
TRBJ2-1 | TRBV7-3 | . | ASSTAAGNNEQF
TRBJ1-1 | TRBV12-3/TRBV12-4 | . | ASKMNTEAF